This record looks at one TCR beta chain sequence and its context. Its target is not known. The CDR3 covers 16 residues. Germline values: CDR1 LGHNA, CDR2 YNFKEQ. This sample was taken from a study of CXCR3-negative and CXCR3-positive naive CD8 T cells. Each TRB cDNA library was prepared by 5' RACE (with UMI labels). TCRdb re-called the 5' RACE reads and catalogs CDR3 proteins one per entry, DNA excluded. This table lists around 66,000 distinct CDR3 sequences. Study-level results: The study found that naive CXCR3-negative and CXCR3-positive cells shared TRBV-TRBJ usage, while memory cells differed. CXCR3-expressing naive cells carried TRB CDR3s more hydrophobic than those of CXCR3-negative naive cells.

This sequence joins TRBV4-2 and TRBJ1-1; there is no DNA to check the TCRdb D call of TRBD1. The source is a human donor in good health. Some clones in this sample may be carry-over from other donors' samples. Sequencing used naive CXCR3+ CD8+ T cells from blood. The subset is: CD45RO-CCR7+CD27+CD95- naive CD8+ T cells expressing CXCR3 (TNR3+). The CDR3 spells CASSPLVGQENTEAFF.